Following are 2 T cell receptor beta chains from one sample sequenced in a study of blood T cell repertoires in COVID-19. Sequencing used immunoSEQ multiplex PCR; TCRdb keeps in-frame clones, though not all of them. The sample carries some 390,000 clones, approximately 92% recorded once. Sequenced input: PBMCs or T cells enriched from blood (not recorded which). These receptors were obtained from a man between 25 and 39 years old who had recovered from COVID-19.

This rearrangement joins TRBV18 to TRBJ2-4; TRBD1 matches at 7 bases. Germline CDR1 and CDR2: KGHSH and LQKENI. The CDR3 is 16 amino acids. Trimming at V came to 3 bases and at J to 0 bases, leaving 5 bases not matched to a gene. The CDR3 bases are TGTGCCAGCTCACCCGACAGGGAACTAGCCAAAAACATTCAGTACTTC. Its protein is CASSPDRELAKNIQYF.

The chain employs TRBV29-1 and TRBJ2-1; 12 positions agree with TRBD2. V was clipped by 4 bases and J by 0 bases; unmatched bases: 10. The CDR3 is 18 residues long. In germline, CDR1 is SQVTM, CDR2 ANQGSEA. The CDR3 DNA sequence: TGCAGCGTTGTTTGGACTAGCGGGGTAGGGAGCTCCTACAATGAGCAGTTCTTC. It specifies CSVVWTSGVGSSYNEQFF.